This T cell receptor (beta chain) comes out of a study of monozygotic twins with inflammatory bowel disease. Findings of the study overall: No one strong IBD-associated signal or clonotype was supported.

During cDNA synthesis, UMIs that each contained a 6-nucleotide sample barcode were added by means of template switching. TCRdb reprocessed the 5' RACE reads and stores each CDR3 protein as one record, lacking DNA. This repertoire includes about 450,000 distinct CDR3 sequences. The CDR3 length is 13 residues. As for this clonotype: Its antigen is undetermined.

The authors isolated total RNA from whole blood without sorting T cells. The chain links TRBV12-3 or TRBV12-4 to TRBJ2-7; TCRdb designates TRBD1, a call that cannot be tested without DNA. This receptor was obtained from a human donor with ulcerative colitis or Crohn's disease, or a healthy co-twin of an affected twin (not recorded which). Sequenced sample: blood. This CDR3 reads CASSRQAPPMQYF.